This TCR beta chain is from a study of beta chain features in type 1 diabetes. Study conclusions and caveats: Among patients with Type 1 diabetes, TCRB CDR3s were moderately but significantly shorter in every one of the four CD4+ subsets.

V was shortened by 8 bases and J by 3 bases, with 5 bases between the two germline ends. The CDR3 covers 10 residues. Germline CDR1 reads MNHEY; CDR2 reads SMNVEV (reference sequence). Note on this clone: Its antigen is not known.

Expressed TCRB transcripts were sequenced because the isolated RNA had all been reverse transcribed beforehand. Clones were sequenced by immunoSEQ multiplex PCR, and TCRdb holds only the in-frame ones, with some missing. The sample consists of approximately 30,000 clones, almost 65% of them appearing once. Sequenced: Tregs from blood. This receptor was obtained from a woman in her 30s with type 1 diabetes. The genes are TRBV27 and TRBJ2-7; D uncertain. The CDR3 loop is CASGNYEQYF. CDR3 bases: TGTGCCAGCGGCAACTACGAGCAGTACTTC.